This entry concerns a single T cell receptor beta chain. The antigen is unknown. The PCR ran on 60 Vbeta and 13 Jbeta primers. Method: immunoSEQ multiplex PCR; TCRdb's copy keeps in-frame clones and lacks some. Of about 98,000 clones listed, around 80% are singletons. This record belongs to a study of cytomegalovirus exposure and HLA in healthy donors. General study points: Most CMV-associated TCR beta chains were later found to appear HLA-restricted. Specific recognition of CMV antigens was confirmed in vitro for a few chains (all CMV-associated). V segments that were indistinguishable, TRBV6-2 and TRBV6-3 among them, were omitted from analysis.

The length of the CDR3 is 15 residues. With V trimmed by 3 bases and J by 4 bases, 6 bases remained unmatched. Per germline, CDR1 KGHSH and CDR2 LQKENI. The material sequenced was PBMCs. The receptor comes from a man in his forties in good health and CMV-seronegative. V and J are TRBV18 and TRBJ2-7, with 10 bases that match TRBD1. The CDR3 loop reads CASSPPGQGNYEQYF. CDR3 nucleotides: TGTGCCAGCTCACCGCCGGGACAGGGGAATTACGAGCAGTACTTC.